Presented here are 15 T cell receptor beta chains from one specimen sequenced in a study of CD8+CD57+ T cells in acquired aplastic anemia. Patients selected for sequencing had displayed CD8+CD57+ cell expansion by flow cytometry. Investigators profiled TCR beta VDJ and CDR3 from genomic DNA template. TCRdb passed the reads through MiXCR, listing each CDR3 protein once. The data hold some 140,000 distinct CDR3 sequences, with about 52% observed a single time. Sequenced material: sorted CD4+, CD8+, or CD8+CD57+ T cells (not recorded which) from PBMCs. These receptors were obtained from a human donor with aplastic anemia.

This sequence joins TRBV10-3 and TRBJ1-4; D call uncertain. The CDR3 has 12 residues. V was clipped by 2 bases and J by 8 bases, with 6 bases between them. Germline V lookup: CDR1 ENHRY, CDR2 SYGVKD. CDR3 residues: CAISEGEEKLFF. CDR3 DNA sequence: TGTGCCATCAGTGAGGGAGAAGAAAAACTGTTTTTT.

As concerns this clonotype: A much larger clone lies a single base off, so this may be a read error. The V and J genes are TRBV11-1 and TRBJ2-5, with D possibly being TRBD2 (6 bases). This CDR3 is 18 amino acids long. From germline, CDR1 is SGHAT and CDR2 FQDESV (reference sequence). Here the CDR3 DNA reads TGTGCCAGCGGCTTGATGTGGGGTAGCGGAGGCTCGGGGGAGACCCAGTACTTC. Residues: CASGLMWGSGGSGETQYF.

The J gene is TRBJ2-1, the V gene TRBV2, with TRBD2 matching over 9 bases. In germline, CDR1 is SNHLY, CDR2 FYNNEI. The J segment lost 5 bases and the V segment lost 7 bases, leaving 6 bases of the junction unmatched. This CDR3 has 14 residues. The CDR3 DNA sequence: TGTGCCAGCACGTTGGCGGGAGGGCACAATGAGCAGTTCTTC. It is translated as CASTLAGGHNEQFF.

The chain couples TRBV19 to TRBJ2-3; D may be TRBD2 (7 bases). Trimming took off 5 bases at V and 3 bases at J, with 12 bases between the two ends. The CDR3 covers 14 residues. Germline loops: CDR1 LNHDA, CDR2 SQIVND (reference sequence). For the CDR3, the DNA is TGTGCCAGTAGTTGGGGGGGCCGGACAGATACGCAGTATTTT. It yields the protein CASSWGGRTDTQYF.

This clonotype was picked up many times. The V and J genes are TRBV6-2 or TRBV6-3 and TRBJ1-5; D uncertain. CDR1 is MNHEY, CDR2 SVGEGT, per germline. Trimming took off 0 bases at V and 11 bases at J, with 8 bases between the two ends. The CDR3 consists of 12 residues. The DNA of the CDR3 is TGTGCCAGCAGTTACTCGGGCATGACCCAGCATTTT. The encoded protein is CASSYSGMTQHF.

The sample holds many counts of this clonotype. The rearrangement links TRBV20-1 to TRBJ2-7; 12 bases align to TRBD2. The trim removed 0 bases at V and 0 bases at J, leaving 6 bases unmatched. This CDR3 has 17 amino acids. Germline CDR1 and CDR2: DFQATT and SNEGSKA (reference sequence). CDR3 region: CSARDLTSGGDSYEQYF. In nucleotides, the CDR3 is TGCAGTGCTAGAGATCTGACTAGCGGGGGAGACTCCTACGAGCAGTACTTC.

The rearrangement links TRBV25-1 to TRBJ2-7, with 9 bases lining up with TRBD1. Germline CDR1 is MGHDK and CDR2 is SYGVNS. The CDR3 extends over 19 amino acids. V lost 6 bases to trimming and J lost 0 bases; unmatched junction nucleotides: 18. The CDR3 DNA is TGTGCCAGCAGACCCCCGTGGGGACAGGGTGATGAGGCCTCCTACGAGCAGTACTTC. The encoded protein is CASRPPWGQGDEASYEQYF.

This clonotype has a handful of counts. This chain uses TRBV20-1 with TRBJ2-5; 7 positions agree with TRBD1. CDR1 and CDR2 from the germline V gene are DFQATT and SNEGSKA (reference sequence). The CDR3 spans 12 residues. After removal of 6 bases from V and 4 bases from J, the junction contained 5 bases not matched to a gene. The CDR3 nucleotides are TGCAGTGCACGGACAGGCGGAGAGACCCAGTACTTC. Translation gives CSARTGGETQYF.

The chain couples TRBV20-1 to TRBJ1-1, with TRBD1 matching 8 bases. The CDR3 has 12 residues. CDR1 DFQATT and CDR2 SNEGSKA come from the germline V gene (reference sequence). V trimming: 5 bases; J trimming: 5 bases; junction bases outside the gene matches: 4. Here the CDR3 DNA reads TGCAGTGCTTCGACAGGGGAGACTGAAGCTTTCTTT. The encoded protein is CSASTGETEAFF.

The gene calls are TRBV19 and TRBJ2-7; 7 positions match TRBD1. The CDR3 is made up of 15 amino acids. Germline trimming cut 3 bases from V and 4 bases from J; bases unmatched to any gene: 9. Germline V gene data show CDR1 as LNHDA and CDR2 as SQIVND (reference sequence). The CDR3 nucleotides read TGTGCCAGTAGTATCTCAGGGGGTGATACATACGAGCAGTACTTC. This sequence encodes CASSISGGDTYEQYF.

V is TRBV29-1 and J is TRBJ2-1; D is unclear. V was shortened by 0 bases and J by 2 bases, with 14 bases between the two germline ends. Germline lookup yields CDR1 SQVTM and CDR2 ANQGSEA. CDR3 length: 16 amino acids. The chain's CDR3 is CSVEDLGYTTYNEQFF. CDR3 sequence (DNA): TGCAGCGTTGAAGATCTAGGGTATACGACCTACAATGAGCAGTTCTTC.

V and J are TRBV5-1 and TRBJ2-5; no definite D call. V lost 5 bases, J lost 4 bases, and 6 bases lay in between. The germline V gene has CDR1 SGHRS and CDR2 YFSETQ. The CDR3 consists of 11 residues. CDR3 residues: CASRTGETQYF. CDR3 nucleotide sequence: TGCGCCAGCAGGACGGGAGAGACCCAGTACTTC.

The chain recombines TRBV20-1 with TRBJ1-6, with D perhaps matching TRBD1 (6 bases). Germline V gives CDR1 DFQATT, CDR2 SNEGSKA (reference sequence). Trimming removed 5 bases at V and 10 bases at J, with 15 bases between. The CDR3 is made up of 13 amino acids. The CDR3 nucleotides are TGCAGTGCTCGGGCCCAGGGGAAATCACCCCTCCACTTT. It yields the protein CSARAQGKSPLHF.

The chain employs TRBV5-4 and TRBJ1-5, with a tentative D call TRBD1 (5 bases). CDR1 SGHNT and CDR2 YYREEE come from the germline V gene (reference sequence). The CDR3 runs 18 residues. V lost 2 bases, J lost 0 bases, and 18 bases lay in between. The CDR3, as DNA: TGTGCCAGCAGCTTCCTCGACAGTAACGATTATAGCAATCAGCCCCAGCATTTT. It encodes CASSFLDSNDYSNQPQHF. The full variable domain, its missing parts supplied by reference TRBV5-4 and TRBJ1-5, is ETGVTQSPTHLIKTRGQQVTLRCSSQSGHNTVSWYQQALGQGPQFIFQYYREEENGRGNFPPRFSGLQFPNYSSELNVNALELDDSALYLCASSFLDSNDYSNQPQHFGDGTRLSIL.

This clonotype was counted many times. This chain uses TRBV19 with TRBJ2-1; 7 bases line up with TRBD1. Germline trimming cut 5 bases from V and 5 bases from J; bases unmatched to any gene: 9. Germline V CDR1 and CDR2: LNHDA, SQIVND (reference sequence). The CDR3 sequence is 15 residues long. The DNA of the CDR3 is TGTGCCAGTAGTCCATTGGACAGGCCAGACAATGAGCAGTTCTTC. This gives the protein CASSPLDRPDNEQFF.